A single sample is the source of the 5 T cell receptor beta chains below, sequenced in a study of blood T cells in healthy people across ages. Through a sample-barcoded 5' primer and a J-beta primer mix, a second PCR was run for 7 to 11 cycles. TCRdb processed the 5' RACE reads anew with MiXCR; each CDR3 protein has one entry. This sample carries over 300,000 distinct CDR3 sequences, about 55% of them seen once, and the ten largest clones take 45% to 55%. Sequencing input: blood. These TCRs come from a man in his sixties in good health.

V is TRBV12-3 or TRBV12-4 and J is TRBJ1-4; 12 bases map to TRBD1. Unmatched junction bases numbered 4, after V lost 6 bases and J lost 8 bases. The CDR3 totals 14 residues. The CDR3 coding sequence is TGTGCCAGCAGGCTGGGACAGGGGGCAGAAAAACTGTTTTTT. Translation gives CASRLGQGAEKLFF.

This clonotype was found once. The CDR3 DNA sequence: TGCGCCAGCAGCTGGGGGGGGTCTCAAGAGACCCAGTACTTC. This translates into CASSWGGSQETQYF. The gene calls are TRBV5-1 and TRBJ2-5, with 7 positions matching TRBD2. J gave up 2 bases and V 3 bases, and 4 bases lay outside the gene matches. Germline CDR1 and CDR2: SGHRS and YFSETQ. The CDR3 loop spans 14 amino acids.

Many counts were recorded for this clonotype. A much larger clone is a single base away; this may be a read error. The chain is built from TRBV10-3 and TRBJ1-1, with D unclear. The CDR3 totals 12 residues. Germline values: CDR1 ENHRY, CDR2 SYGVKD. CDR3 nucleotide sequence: TGTGCCATCAGGGAGTCAATACAGGAAGCTTTCTTT. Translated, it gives CAIRESIQEAFF.

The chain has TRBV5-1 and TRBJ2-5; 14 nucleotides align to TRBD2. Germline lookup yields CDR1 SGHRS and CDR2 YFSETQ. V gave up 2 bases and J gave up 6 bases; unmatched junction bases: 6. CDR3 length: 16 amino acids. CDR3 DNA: TGCGCCAGCAGCTTAACCGGGACTAGCGGGAGAAAGACCCAGTACTTC. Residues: CASSLTGTSGRKTQYF. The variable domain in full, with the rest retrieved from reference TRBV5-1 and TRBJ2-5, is KAGVTQTPRYLIKTRGQQVTLSCSPISGHRSVSWYQQTPGQGLQFLFEYFSETQRNKGNFPGRFSGRQFSNSRSEMNVSTLELGDSALYLCASSLTGTSGRKTQYFGPGTRLLVL.

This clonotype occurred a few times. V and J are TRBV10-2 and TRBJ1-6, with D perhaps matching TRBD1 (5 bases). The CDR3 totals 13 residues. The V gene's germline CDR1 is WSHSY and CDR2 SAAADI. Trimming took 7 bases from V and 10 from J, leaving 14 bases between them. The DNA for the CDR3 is TGCGCCAGCACCATCGCGGGGGGATCACCCCTCCACTTT. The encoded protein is CASTIAGGSPLHF.